This TCR beta chain was captured by sequencing in a study of beta chain features in type 1 diabetes. Via CD45RO/CCR7/CD25/CD127/CD95/CD27, cells of the CD4+ naive, central memory, regulatory and stem cell-like memory subsets were sorted. The study's findings and limits: For patients and controls alike, PCR might favor shorter templates to the same degree. Insertion counts at VDJ junctions were lower in type 1 diabetes patients, who also showed more deletions there. Shortening that was moderate but significant affected the TCRB CDR3s of Type 1 diabetes patients in all four CD4+ subsets.

In the case of this clone: Its antigen is undetermined.

Expressed TCRB transcripts were sequenced after all isolated RNA was converted to cDNA. Here immunoSEQ multiplex PCR was the method, and the copy in TCRdb shows in-frame clones only, minus some. The data contain 310,000 or so clones, about 15% of them seen just once; the ten biggest clones take up about 0.014%. Germline lookup yields CDR1 SNHLY and CDR2 FYNNEI. V was pared by 6 bases and J by 2 bases, with 12 bases between. CDR3 length: 14 residues. This chain joins TRBV2 and TRBJ2-3; D may be TRBD1 (5 bases). This clonotype originated in a man between 18 and 29 years old with type 1 diabetes. The sample consisted of naive CD4+ T cells from blood. The CDR3: CASRTAQATDTQYF. The DNA of the CDR3 is TGTGCCAGCAGGACAGCCCAGGCCACAGATACGCAGTATTTT.